The rows below give T cell receptor beta chains drawn from one sample of a study of T cell changes during pregnancy in multiple sclerosis. Sequencing used immunoSEQ multiplex PCR; TCRdb keeps in-frame clones, though not all of them. In the table there are fewer than 110,000 clones, 85% to 95% of which are singletons. The starting material was peripheral blood, obtained in the third trimester of pregnancy. These receptors were taken from a female donor in good health, enrolled as a control in a pregnancy study. Each CDR3 is given with its conserved first and last residue. Fields, in order: V gene, J gene, D gene, CDR3 protein. A D gene is named only where the DNA matches it firmly.

>TRBV7-2|TRBJ2-4|TRBD1
CASSQRTGRYDIQYF
>TRBV30|TRBJ2-5|TRBD1
CAWTLDRGETQYF
>TRBV9|TRBJ1-2|-
CASSVYSASNYGYTF
>TRBV7-2|TRBJ1-4|-
CASSARWGGNEKLFF
>TRBV5-1|TRBJ2-3|TRBD2
CASSLKLAGSTSTDTQYF
>TRBV11-3|TRBJ2-3|-
CASSLAGGRGDTQYF
>TRBV5-1|TRBJ1-1|-
CASSTGTRNTEAFF
>TRBV2|TRBJ2-7|-
CASRTASSYEQYF
>TRBV19|TRBJ1-2|-
CASTPLWDTANYGYTF
>TRBV7-9|TRBJ1-1|-
CASSLRQSMNTEAFF
>TRBV9|TRBJ1-6|TRBD1
CASSAGQGGSPLHF
>TRBV30|TRBJ2-1|TRBD2
CAWVSLAGSYVDNEQFF
>TRBV7-2|TRBJ2-3|-
CASSLALTPSSTDTQYF
>TRBV7-2|TRBJ2-1|TRBD2
CASSPGLVIRNEQFF
>TRBV9|TRBJ2-1|-
CASSVAGRHNEQFF
>TRBV4-3|TRBJ1-1|-
CASSRAGGGGFNTEAFF
>TRBV2|TRBJ2-7|-
CASSDGTRVDHEQYF
>TRBV12-5|TRBJ1-2|-
CASGLVLGQPLYGYTF
>TRBV6-6|TRBJ1-6|-
CASSYSGGHIDSPLHF
>TRBV4-3|TRBJ1-2|-
CASSQELGNSYGYTF
>TRBV9|TRBJ1-3|-
CASSVELLRNTIYF
>TRBV9|TRBJ1-1|TRBD1
CASSARDRGFWDTEAFF
>TRBV5-1|TRBJ2-2|-
CASSLANGGANTGELFF
>TRBV2|TRBJ1-6|-
CASTRSSPLHF
>TRBV10-3|TRBJ1-1|-
CAISESGTLMNTEAFF
>TRBV27|TRBJ2-7|-
CASRSPPTKNRENYEQYF
>TRBV9|TRBJ2-7|-
CASSVGGGRLYEQYF
>TRBV7-9|TRBJ1-4|-
CASSLPDRRNEKLFF
>TRBV5-4|TRBJ1-1|-
CASSLGLEAFF
>TRBV9|TRBJ2-1|TRBD2
CASSVGLAFYNEQFF
>TRBV30|TRBJ2-3|TRBD2
CAFERGGPRTQYF
>TRBV11-3|TRBJ1-1|TRBD1
CASSFDRDTEAFF
>TRBV7-9|TRBJ2-7|TRBD1
CASSLSGQGTEQYF
>TRBV12-5|TRBJ1-1|-
CASGLVGEEAFF
>TRBV9|TRBJ1-1|-
CASSVGGGTNTEAFF
>TRBV9|TRBJ1-1|-
CASSVSVGLQNTEAFF
>TRBV9|TRBJ1-2|-
CASSARTYYGYTF
>TRBV4-1|TRBJ1-1|-
CASSQVGGRHAEAFF
>TRBV6-1|TRBJ2-1|TRBD2
CASRGGSYNEQFF
>TRBV11-3|TRBJ1-1|-
CASSLSVNSMNTEAFF
>TRBV4-1|TRBJ2-3|TRBD2
CASSQAPSGGAQDTQYF
>TRBV14|TRBJ2-5|-
CASSPVRGGLEETQYF
>TRBV10-3|TRBJ1-4|-
CAISQGTNEKLFF
>TRBV4-2|TRBJ2-7|TRBD2
CASSQALAGGPHEQYF
>TRBV7-9|TRBJ1-1|-
CASSLVQGVTEAFF
>TRBV19|TRBJ2-2|-
CASRDRPADTGELFF